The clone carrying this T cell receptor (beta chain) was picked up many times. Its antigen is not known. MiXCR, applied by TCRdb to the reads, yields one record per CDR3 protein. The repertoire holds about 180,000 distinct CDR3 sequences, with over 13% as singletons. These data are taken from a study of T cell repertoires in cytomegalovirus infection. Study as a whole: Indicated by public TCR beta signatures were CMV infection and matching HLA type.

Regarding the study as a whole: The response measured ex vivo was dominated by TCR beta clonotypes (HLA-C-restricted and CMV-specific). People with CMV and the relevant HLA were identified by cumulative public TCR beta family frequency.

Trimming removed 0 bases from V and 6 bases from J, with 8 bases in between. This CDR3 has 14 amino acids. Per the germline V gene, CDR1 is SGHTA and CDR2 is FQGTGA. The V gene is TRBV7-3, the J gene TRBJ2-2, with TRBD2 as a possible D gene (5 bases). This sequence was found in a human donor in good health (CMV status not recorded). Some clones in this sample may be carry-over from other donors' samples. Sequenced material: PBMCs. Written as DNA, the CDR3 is TGTGCCAGCAGCTTAACGTCTAGCCCCGGGGAGCTGTTTTTT. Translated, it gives CASSLTSSPGELFF.